These 20 T cell receptor beta chains originate from one sample sequenced in a study of T cell responses to AZD1222 COVID-19 vaccine. Produced via immunoSEQ multiplex PCR; TCRdb's table is partial and in-frame only. The sample comprises fewer than 120,000 clones, around 90% of which are singletons, and approximately 15% rests with the top ten. Here the sequenced sample was peripheral blood, taken 28 days after the second AZD1222 dose. Receptors were obtained from an adult who received the AZD1222 COVID-19 vaccine.

The J gene is TRBJ1-6, the V gene TRBV18, with TRBD1 as a possible D gene (5 bases). Germline lookup yields CDR1 KGHSH and CDR2 LQKENI. Deletions cut 3 bases from V and 10 bases from J, with 16 bases between. This CDR3 region has 15 residues. CDR3 DNA sequence: TGTGCCAGCTCACCGCTGGTGGGGCTGGAATCACCCCTCCACTTT. It is translated as CASSPLVGLESPLHF.

V and J are TRBV2 and TRBJ1-2; TRBD1 matches at 7 bases. Trimming cost V 5 bases and J 4 bases; bases outside gene matches: 7. The CDR3 spans 14 residues. Germline CDR1 SNHLY, CDR2 FYNNEI. The CDR3 region is CASSPDRVPYGYTF. CDR3 nucleotide sequence: TGTGCCAGCAGTCCTGACAGGGTACCCTATGGCTACACCTTC.

This clone was seen a few times. CDR3 DNA sequence: TGTGCCAGCAGTTACTCGAGGGACAGAGATAATTCACCCCTCCACTTT. It yields the protein CASSYSRDRDNSPLHF. The J gene is TRBJ1-6, the V gene TRBV6-2 or TRBV6-3; 7 nucleotides line up with TRBD1. This CDR3 has 16 residues. The germline gives CDR1 MNHEY, CDR2 SVGEGT. J gave up 5 bases and V 0 bases, and 4 bases lay outside the gene matches.

CDR3 bases: TGTGCCAGCAGGAGACAGGGGATGGGCTACGAGCAGTACTTC. Encoded protein: CASRRQGMGYEQYF. The chain uses TRBV25-1 and TRBJ2-7; 8 bases line up with TRBD1. The CDR3 is 14 amino acids. Germline CDR1 reads MGHDK; CDR2 reads SYGVNS. V was clipped by 6 bases and J by 3 bases; unmatched bases: 7.

The chain couples TRBV19 to TRBJ2-1; perhaps TRBD1 as D (5 bases). Germline CDR1 LNHDA, CDR2 SQIVND (reference sequence). The CDR3 is 17 residues long. The V and J ends lost 3 bases and 0 bases respectively, with 15 bases between them. The chain's CDR3 is CASSMVRARLSYNEQFF. The CDR3 DNA reads as TGTGCCAGTAGTATGGTCAGGGCGCGACTCTCCTACAATGAGCAGTTCTTC.

The CDR3 sequence is CASTPQAAGGSSYEQYF. Written as DNA, the CDR3 is TGTGCCAGCACCCCCCAAGCGGCGGGAGGGAGCTCCTACGAGCAGTACTTC. V is TRBV5-5 and J is TRBJ2-7, with 9 bases fitting TRBD2. The CDR3 is 17 residues long. The ends lost 6 bases at V and 0 bases at J; junction bases unmatched: 13. Germline CDR1 and CDR2: SGHKS and YYEKEE (reference sequence).

The gene calls are TRBV5-6 and TRBJ2-5; tentatively, D is TRBD1 (5 bases). Trimming stripped 1 base from V and 1 base from J, with 14 bases between. Germline V gene data show CDR1 as SGHDT and CDR2 as YYEEEE. The CDR3 is made up of 16 amino acids. The CDR3 bases are TGTGCCAGCAGCTTGACAGGCCTCGGCGGCCAAGAGACCCAGTACTTC. Its translation: CASSLTGLGGQETQYF.

This chain joins TRBV12-3 or TRBV12-4 and TRBJ1-2, with D possibly TRBD1 on 5 matching bases. Trimming took off 6 bases at V and 5 bases at J, with 13 bases between the two ends. The CDR3 is made up of 13 amino acids. CDR3 region: CASSPSGAYGYTF. In nucleotides, the CDR3 is TGTGCCAGCAGCCCCTCCGGGGCGTATGGCTACACCTTC.

The gene calls are TRBV7-9 and TRBJ1-1; 7 bases line up with TRBD1. V shed 7 bases, J shed 1 base, and the junction held 12 bases outside the gene matches. The germline gives CDR1 SEHNR, CDR2 FQNEAQ (reference sequence). The CDR3 is 16 residues long. The CDR3 here is CASTPRRGTANTEAFF. Written as DNA, the CDR3 is TGTGCCAGCACCCCCCGTCGGGGGACAGCGAACACTGAAGCTTTCTTT.

This chain connects TRBV9 to TRBJ2-2, with 9 bases that match TRBD1. The CDR3 covers 16 residues. From germline, CDR1 is SGDLS and CDR2 YYNGEE. Trimming took 4 bases from V and 2 from J; bases not matched to a gene: 6. In DNA, the CDR3 is TGTGCCAGCAGCACTCGGGACAGGGCAAACACCGGGGAGCTGTTTTTT. This translates into CASSTRDRANTGELFF.

The rearrangement joins TRBV6-5 to TRBJ1-2, with 7 nucleotides matching TRBD1. The CDR3 contains 14 residues. The V segment lost 7 bases and the J segment 4 bases; nucleotides outside the gene matches: 9. Germline assignment: CDR1 MNHEY and CDR2 SVGAGI. DNA for the CDR3: TGTGCCAGCACTAATCAGGGGGTGATCTATGGCTACACCTTC. This translates into CASTNQGVIYGYTF.

CDR3 sequence reads: CASSLGANSPLHF. The CDR3 DNA reads as TGTGCCAGCAGCTTGGGGGCGAATTCACCCCTCCACTTT. The chain employs TRBV5-6 and TRBJ1-6; no clear D gene. CDR1 SGHDT and CDR2 YYEEEE come from the germline V gene. This CDR3 is 13 amino acids long. The V end lost 0 bases, the J end lost 7 bases, and 5 bases lay between the germline ends.

This clone was recorded only once. This sequence joins TRBV5-1 and TRBJ1-1; D remains ambiguous. The CDR3 consists of 14 residues. V was trimmed by 4 bases and J by 0 bases, leaving 10 bases between them. Germline V gives CDR1 SGHRS, CDR2 YFSETQ. CDR3: CASSPGALNTEAFF. The DNA of the CDR3 is TGCGCCAGCAGCCCCGGAGCCCTGAACACTGAAGCTTTCTTT.

The rearrangement uses TRBV27 and TRBJ1-1; 9 bases are a match to TRBD1. Germline CDR1 and CDR2: MNHEY and SMNVEV (reference sequence). The CDR3 loop spans 14 amino acids. Losses at the gene ends were 6 bases for V and 4 bases for J; bases not matched to a gene: 6. As DNA, the CDR3 is TGTGCCAGCAGGACAGGGGGAGCCTTCACTGAAGCTTTCTTT. It yields the protein CASRTGGAFTEAFF.

The rearrangement links TRBV28 to TRBJ2-7; no firm D call. The CDR3 runs to 11 residues. V dropped 6 bases and J dropped 3 bases, with 6 bases sitting between them. The germline CDR1 and CDR2 sequences are MDHEN and SYDVKM. DNA for the CDR3: TGTGCCAGCAGCCGCTACTACGAGCAGTACTTC. Its protein product is CASSRYYEQYF. The full variable domain, in which reference TRBV28 and TRBJ2-7 provide the parts outside the CDR3, is DVKVTQSSRYLVKRTGEKVFLECVQDMDHENMFWYRQDPGLGLRLIYFSYDVKMKEKGDIPEGYSVSREKKERFSLILESASTNQTSMYLCASSRYYEQYFGPGTRLTVT.

The chain uses TRBV6-1 and TRBJ2-7; D not resolved. There are 14 residues in the CDR3. Per germline, CDR1 MNHNS and CDR2 SASEGT. V was clipped by 5 bases and J by 1 base, with 12 bases between them. CDR3 in amino acids: CASSTSGLSYEQYF. In DNA, the CDR3 is TGTGCCAGCAGTACATCCGGGCTTTCCTACGAGCAGTACTTC.

V gene TRBV5-5 combines with J gene TRBJ1-2; no reliable D call. Trimming removed 2 bases at V and 3 bases at J, with 5 bases between. CDR1 and CDR2 (germline): SGHKS, YYEKEE (reference sequence). The CDR3 sequence is 12 residues long. The CDR3 reads CASSFRDYGYTF. For the CDR3, the DNA is TGTGCCAGCAGCTTTCGGGACTATGGCTACACCTTC.

The chain uses TRBV6-5 and TRBJ1-1, with D tentatively TRBD1 (5 bases). CDR1 is MNHEY and CDR2 is SVGAGI in the germline V gene. The CDR3 has 16 amino acids. Trimming removed 4 bases from V and 6 bases from J, with 21 bases in between. The CDR3 DNA is TGTGCCAGCAGTTTGAGTCGGGGGGTCCTCAAAGCTGAAGCTTTCTTT. This sequence encodes CASSLSRGVLKAEAFF.

This clone occurred once. The chain joins TRBV5-6 to TRBJ2-7, with 9 bases fitting TRBD1. The V gene's germline CDR1 is SGHDT and CDR2 YYEEEE. There are 12 residues in the CDR3. Germline trimming cut 4 bases from V and 13 bases from J; bases unmatched to any gene: 9. Here the CDR3 DNA reads TGTGCCAGCAGCATCCGGACAGGGGCTTTATACTTC. This codes for CASSIRTGALYF. Drawing the rest from reference TRBV5-6 and TRBJ2-7, the complete variable domain is DAGVTQSPTHLIKTRGQQVTLRCSPKSGHDTVSWYQQALGQGPQFIFQYYEEEERQRGNFPDRFSGHQFPNYSSELNVNALLLGDSALYLCASSIRTGALYFGPGTRLTVT.

The chain employs TRBV18 and TRBJ1-1; D is possibly TRBD1 (6 bases). V was trimmed by 2 bases and J by 5 bases, leaving 12 bases between them. CDR3 length: 14 residues. CDR1 and CDR2 from the germline V gene are KGHSH and LQKENI. CDR3 region: CASSPNRARTEAFF. CDR3 nucleotide sequence: TGTGCCAGCTCACCAAACAGGGCGAGGACTGAAGCTTTCTTT.